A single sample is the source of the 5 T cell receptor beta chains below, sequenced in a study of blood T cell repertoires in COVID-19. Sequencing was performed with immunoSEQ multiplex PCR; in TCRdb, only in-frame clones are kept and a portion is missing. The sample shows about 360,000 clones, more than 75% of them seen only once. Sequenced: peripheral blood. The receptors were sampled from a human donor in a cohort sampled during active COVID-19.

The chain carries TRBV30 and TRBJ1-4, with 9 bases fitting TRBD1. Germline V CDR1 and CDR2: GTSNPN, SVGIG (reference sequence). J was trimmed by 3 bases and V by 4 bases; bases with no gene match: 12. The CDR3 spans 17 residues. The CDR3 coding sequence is TGTGCCTGGAAAGCTCGGGACAGGGTCGGTGCTAATGAAAAACTGTTTTTT. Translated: CAWKARDRVGANEKLFF.

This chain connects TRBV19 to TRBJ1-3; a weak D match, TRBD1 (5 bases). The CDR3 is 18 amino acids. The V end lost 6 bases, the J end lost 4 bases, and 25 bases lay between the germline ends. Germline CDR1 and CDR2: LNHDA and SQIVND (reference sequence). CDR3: CASSHTMSRDDRGNTIYF. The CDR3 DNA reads TGTGCCAGTAGCCATACCATGTCCAGGGATGATCGAGGAAACACCATATATTTT.

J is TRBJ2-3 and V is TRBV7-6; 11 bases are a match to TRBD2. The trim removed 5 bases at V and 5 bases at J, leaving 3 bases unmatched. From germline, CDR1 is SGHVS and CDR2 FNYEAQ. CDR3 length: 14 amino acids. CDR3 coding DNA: TGTGCCAGCAGCGACCTAGCGGGGGGAGATACGCAGTATTTT. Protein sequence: CASSDLAGGDTQYF.

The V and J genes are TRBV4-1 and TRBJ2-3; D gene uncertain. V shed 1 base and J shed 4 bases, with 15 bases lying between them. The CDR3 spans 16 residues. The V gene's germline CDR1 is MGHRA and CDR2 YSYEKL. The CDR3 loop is CASSQGVGSPADTQYF. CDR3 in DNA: TGCGCCAGCAGCCAAGGCGTCGGGTCACCTGCAGATACGCAGTATTTT.

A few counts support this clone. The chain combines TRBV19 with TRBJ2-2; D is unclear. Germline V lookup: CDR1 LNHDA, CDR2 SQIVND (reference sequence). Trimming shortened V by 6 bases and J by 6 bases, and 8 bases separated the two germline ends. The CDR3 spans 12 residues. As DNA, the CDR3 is TGTGCCAGTAGCACCCGGGCCGGGGAGCTGTTTTTT. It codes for CASSTRAGELFF.